These 23 T cell receptor beta chains came from one sample sequenced in a study of T cells in Graves' hyperthyroidism and ophthalmopathy. Amplification yielded TCR beta CDR3 regions, with RNA transcripts as the source. The HTBI primer set drove a first-round RT-PCR of the TCR CDR3. TCRdb redid the calling of the multiplex PCR reads with MiXCR, one entry per CDR3 protein. The sample has about 350,000 distinct CDR3 sequences, about 15% seen once. The material sequenced was blood. Source of these receptors: a woman under 40 with Graves' hyperthyroidism.

This clonotype was counted between two and nine times. The chain combines TRBV15 with TRBJ2-7; D is ambiguous. The germline gives CDR1 LNHNV, CDR2 YYDKDF (reference sequence). The V end was cut by 5 bases, the J end by 2 bases, with 13 bases between. This CDR3 spans 14 amino acids. The CDR3 bases are TGTGCCACCAGCCGACAATCGCGTCCCTACGAGCAGTACTTC. Protein: CATSRQSRPYEQYF.

About this clonotype itself: With a much larger clone just one base away, this may be a read error. J is TRBJ1-4 and V is TRBV6-1, with TRBD1 as a possible D gene (6 bases). The ends were cut back, 8 bases at V and 1 base at J, with 20 bases in the middle. The CDR3 runs 17 residues. Germline assignment: CDR1 MNHNS and CDR2 SASEGT. CDR3 sequence reads: CASRPRRGGRTNEKLFF. The CDR3 DNA reads TGTGCCAGCCGTCCTCGCAGGGGCGGAAGAACTAATGAAAAACTGTTTTTT.

This clonotype showed up many times. The chain carries TRBV20-1 and TRBJ2-5; the match to TRBD2 covers 8 bases. After removal of 0 bases from V and 2 bases from J, the junction contained 5 bases not matched to a gene. There are 15 residues in the CDR3. Germline values: CDR1 DFQATT, CDR2 SNEGSKA (reference sequence). The CDR3 is CSARDGTSGQETQYF. Here the CDR3 DNA reads TGCAGTGCTAGAGATGGCACTAGCGGACAAGAGACCCAGTACTTC.

In regard to this clonotype: A much larger clonotype is one base distant, so this may be a read error. The V call is TRBV10-3, the J call TRBJ2-3, with D uncertain. CDR1 and CDR2 from the germline V gene are ENHRY and SYGVKD. Trimming left V 8 bases short and J 0 bases short, with 3 bases between. This CDR3 region has 11 residues. For the CDR3, the DNA is TGTGCCATCGGGAGCACAGATACGCAGTATTTT. This codes for CAIGSTDTQYF.

This clonotype has a count of ten or more. The chain joins TRBV28 to TRBJ1-3; D not certain. From germline, CDR1 is MDHEN and CDR2 SYDVKM. The V gene lost 6 bases and the J gene lost 0 bases, with 18 bases spanning the gap. The CDR3 covers 17 residues. CDR3: CASSLDASKISGNTIYF. CDR3 coding DNA: TGTGCCAGCAGCCTGGACGCCTCTAAGATCTCTGGAAACACCATATATTTT.

This clonotype came up many times. This rearrangement joins TRBV10-3 to TRBJ1-1, with D possibly TRBD1 on 6 matching bases. Per germline, CDR1 ENHRY and CDR2 SYGVKD. The CDR3 totals 18 residues. Trimming removed 0 bases at V and 4 bases at J, with 21 bases between. CDR3 in amino acids: CAISESSVRRDTTTEAFF. Here the CDR3 DNA reads TGTGCCATCAGTGAGTCTTCGGTTAGGAGGGACACCACCACTGAAGCTTTCTTT.

This clonotype was seen a handful of times. A junction boundary mismatches the germline segment, possibly from a read error. The chain combines TRBV3-1 with TRBJ2-5; possible D gene TRBD1, 5 bases. CDR3 length equals 14 residues. The V gene's germline CDR1 is LGHDT and CDR2 YNNKEL (reference sequence). CDR3 coding DNA: TGTGCCAGCAGCTTTCTGGACACCCAAGGGACCCAGTACTTC. The encoded protein is CASSFLDTQGTQYF.

This clonotype was recorded many times. The rearrangement links TRBV28 to TRBJ2-1; possibly TRBD1 for D (5 bases). V was shortened by 5 bases and J by 10 bases, with 9 bases between the two germline ends. The CDR3 totals 11 residues. Germline lookup yields CDR1 MDHEN and CDR2 SYDVKM. CDR3 sequence (DNA): TGTGCCAGCAGTGGATGGGGCGAGCAGTTCTTC. As protein: CASSGWGEQFF.

V gene TRBV25-1 combines with J gene TRBJ2-3; TRBD1 aligns across 7 bases. CDR1 MGHDK and CDR2 SYGVNS come from the germline V gene. V shed 10 bases, J shed 2 bases, and the junction held 6 bases outside the gene matches. The CDR3 runs to 13 residues. The CDR3 DNA follows: TGTGCCACCCACAGGGGACCCACAGATACGCAGTATTTT. Translated: CATHRGPTDTQYF.

This clonotype has ten or more counts. The gene calls are TRBV4-2 and TRBJ2-7, with 11 bases matching TRBD1. In germline, CDR1 is LGHNA, CDR2 YNFKEQ. V trimming: 1 base; J trimming: 3 bases; junction bases outside the gene matches: 2. The CDR3 spans 15 residues. CDR3 protein: CASSQAGTGGYEQYF. CDR3 nucleotide sequence: TGTGCCAGCAGCCAAGCCGGGACAGGGGGCTACGAGCAGTACTTC.

This clonotype was seen repeatedly, ten times or more. CDR3 DNA: TGTGCCAGCAGTTTCGCACCTAACTATGGCTACACCTTC. The encoded protein is CASSFAPNYGYTF. The rearrangement uses TRBV12-3 or TRBV12-4 and TRBJ1-2; D is ambiguous. This CDR3 spans 13 amino acids. Trimming stripped 3 bases from V and 0 bases from J, with 5 bases between.

On this clonotype: The junction shows a germline mismatch at one end, possibly a read error. J is TRBJ2-5 and V is TRBV6-2 or TRBV6-3; D assignment may be TRBD1 or TRBD2 (5 bases each). Germline CDR1 is MNHEY and CDR2 is SVGEGT. The CDR3 length is 12 residues. The CDR3 is CASSYSRDLVVF. The CDR3 DNA reads TGTGCCAGCAGTTACTCGAGGGACCTCGTTGTTTTC.

In this sample, this clonotype turned up many times. This chain links TRBV20-1 with TRBJ2-3; D remains ambiguous. The germline V gene has CDR1 DFQATT and CDR2 SNEGSKA (reference sequence). This CDR3 region has 13 residues. V shed 1 base and J shed 2 bases, with 7 bases lying between them. CDR3 coding DNA: TGCAGTGCTAGAGCCCGGAACACAGATACGCAGTATTTT. Translation: CSARARNTDTQYF.

This clonotype has ten or more counts. V and J are TRBV14 and TRBJ2-1; possibly TRBD2 for D (6 bases). Trimming cost V 3 bases and J 12 bases, with 9 bases left between them. Germline V gene lookup returns CDR1 SGHDN and CDR2 FVKESK. This CDR3 region has 11 residues. The CDR3 protein is CASSQDGRQFF. The CDR3 nucleotides read TGTGCCAGCAGCCAGGACGGGAGGCAGTTCTTC. Complete variable domain (other parts from reference TRBV14 and TRBJ2-1): EAGVTQFPSHSVIEKGQTVTLRCDPISGHDNLYWYRRVMGKEIKFLLHFVKESKQDESGMPNNRFLAERTGGTYSTLKVQPAELEDSGVYFCASSQDGRQFFGPGTRLTVL.

In its sample, this clonotype was seen a few times. This chain joins TRBV25-1 and TRBJ2-5, with D tentatively TRBD2 (6 bases). Deletions cut 3 bases from V and 5 bases from J, with 16 bases between. The CDR3 is made up of 15 amino acids. Germline V lookup: CDR1 MGHDK, CDR2 SYGVNS. The CDR3 protein is CASSDSVRGSETQYF. The CDR3 DNA follows: TGTGCCAGCAGTGACTCCGTACGGGGGTCGGAGACCCAGTACTTC.

The table lists this clonotype with many counts. In nucleotides, the CDR3 is TGTGCCAGCAGTCGACCGCGGGGCGGATCCTACGAGCAGTACTTC. This sequence encodes CASSRPRGGSYEQYF. V and J are TRBV6-2 or TRBV6-3 and TRBJ2-7, with D perhaps TRBD2 (6 bases). Trimming left V 5 bases short and J 1 base short, with 15 bases between. This CDR3 contains 15 residues. CDR1 and CDR2 (germline): MNHEY, SVGEGT.

In this sample, this clonotype turned up many times. CDR3 residues: CASVGFSGANVLTF. DNA for the CDR3: TGTGCCAGCGTAGGTTTCTCTGGGGCCAACGTCCTGACTTTC. The chain joins TRBV28 to TRBJ2-6; no firm D call. V lost 8 bases and J lost 0, with 8 bases in between. CDR3 length: 14 residues. Germline V gene lookup returns CDR1 MDHEN and CDR2 SYDVKM.

This clonotype was seen at least ten times. V is TRBV12-3 or TRBV12-4 and J is TRBJ1-5; D gene ambiguous. CDR3 size: 13 residues. Trimming stripped 3 bases from V and 3 bases from J, with 6 bases between. CDR3 in amino acids: CASSFGFNQPQHF. The CDR3 coding sequence is TGTGCCAGCAGTTTCGGGTTCAATCAGCCCCAGCATTTT.

This clonotype was seen many times. The chain uses TRBV12-3 or TRBV12-4 and TRBJ1-5; D is undetermined. This CDR3 is 15 amino acids long. Trimming took 1 base from V and 4 from J, leaving 11 bases between them. CDR3: CASSLDGMMNQPQHF. In nucleotides, the CDR3 is TGTGCCAGCAGTTTAGACGGGATGATGAATCAGCCCCAGCATTTT.

This clonotype was found a few times. The chain has TRBV10-3 and TRBJ2-5; D may be TRBD1 (5 bases). The germline CDR1 and CDR2 sequences are ENHRY and SYGVKD. The CDR3 totals 13 residues. Trimming stripped 2 bases from V and 2 bases from J, with 6 bases between. CDR3: CAISEAGQETQYF. DNA of the CDR3: TGTGCCATCAGTGAGGCAGGGCAAGAGACCCAGTACTTC.

The V gene is TRBV7-9, the J gene TRBJ1-2; D remains unclear. The V and J ends lost 1 base and 0 bases respectively, with 9 bases between them. There are 15 residues in the CDR3. From germline, CDR1 is SEHNR and CDR2 FQNEAQ (reference sequence). The CDR3 DNA reads TGTGCCAGCAGCTTAGTGGGGTCATCTAACTATGGCTACACCTTC. It encodes CASSLVGSSNYGYTF.

V and J are TRBV7-2 and TRBJ2-2, with D unclear. Germline values: CDR1 SGHTA, CDR2 FQGNSA. This CDR3 contains 16 residues. V gave up 3 bases and J gave up 0 bases, with 11 bases separating them. The CDR3 sequence is CASSFPPPSNTGELFF. In nucleotides, the CDR3 is TGTGCCAGCAGCTTCCCCCCGCCTTCGAACACCGGGGAGCTGTTTTTT.

This clonotype was counted many times. CDR3 sequence: CARADRNYGYTF. CDR3 DNA sequence: TGTGCCAGAGCAGACAGGAACTATGGCTACACCTTC. The V call is TRBV2, the J call TRBJ1-2; a possible D gene is TRBD1 (6 bases). This CDR3 is 12 amino acids long. V was pared by 9 bases and J by 2 bases, with 10 bases between. Germline values: CDR1 SNHLY, CDR2 FYNNEI.